Below are 23 T cell receptor beta chains sequenced from a single sample in a study of blood T cell repertoires in COVID-19. Here immunoSEQ multiplex PCR was the method, and the copy in TCRdb shows in-frame clones only, minus some. Of over 95,000 clones listed, approximately 80% were seen once; the top ten hold less than 11%. The material sequenced was peripheral blood. The receptors shown here come from a human donor in a cohort sampled during active COVID-19.

In this sample, this clone turned up a few times. This chain joins TRBV10-3 and TRBJ2-5, with 12 positions matching TRBD1. Germline CDR1 reads ENHRY; CDR2 reads SYGVKD. CDR3 length equals 15 residues. J lost 4 bases, V lost 8 bases, and 8 bases had no gene match. The CDR3 DNA sequence: TGTGCCATCGGGACAGGGGGCGGCGTCGGAGAGACCCAGTACTTC. It specifies CAIGTGGGVGETQYF.

The chain combines TRBV21-1 with TRBJ1-1. TRBV21-1 is recorded as a pseudogene. The CDR3 extends over 15 amino acids. CDR3 residues: CASSLLGGENTEAFF. For the CDR3, the DNA is TGTGCCAGCAGCTTACTAGGGGGGGAGAACACTGAAGCTTTCTTT.

V and J are TRBV30 and TRBJ1-6; D is perhaps TRBD1 (5 bases). V lost 0 bases, J lost 8 bases, and 23 bases lay in between. CDR1 is GTSNPN, CDR2 SVGIG, per germline (reference sequence). This CDR3 contains 18 residues. CDR3 nucleotide sequence: TGTGCCTGGAGTGTAGTGGACACAACCCATGGGGCGGATTCACCCCTCCACTTT. Encoded protein: CAWSVVDTTHGADSPLHF. The full variable domain, in which reference TRBV30 and TRBJ1-6 provide the parts outside the CDR3, is SQTIHQWPATLVQPVGSPLSLECTVEGTSNPNLYWYRQAAGRGLQLLFYSVGIGQISSEVPQNLSASRPQDRQFILSSKKLLLSDSGFYLCAWSVVDTTHGADSPLHFGNGTRLTVT.

The V call is TRBV2, the J call TRBJ2-7; 7 nucleotides agree with TRBD1. The CDR3 has 17 amino acids. V lost 6 bases to trimming and J lost 1 base; unmatched junction nucleotides: 15. Looked up from germline, CDR1 is SNHLY and CDR2 is FYNNEI. The chain's CDR3 is CASSLRARDRVSYEQYF. Written as DNA, the CDR3 is TGTGCCAGCAGCCTACGAGCAAGAGACAGGGTATCCTACGAGCAGTACTTC. Using reference TRBV2 and TRBJ2-7 for the parts outside the CDR3, the full variable domain is EPEVTQTPSHQVTQMGQEVILRCVPISNHLYFYWYRQILGQKVEFLVSFYNNEISEKSEIFDDQFSVERPDGSNFTLKIRSTKLEDSAMYFCASSLRARDRVSYEQYFGPGTRLTVT.

The J gene is TRBJ1-1, the V gene TRBV19; TRBD1 matches at 7 bases. V lost 6 bases and J lost 5; bases outside the gene matches: 9. The germline V gene encodes CDR1 LNHDA and CDR2 SQIVND (reference sequence). This CDR3 contains 14 residues. CDR3 sequence reads: CASSRQGTGTEAFF. The CDR3 DNA is TGTGCCAGTAGCCGACAGGGTACGGGTACTGAAGCTTTCTTT.

The J gene is TRBJ1-3, the V gene TRBV12-3 or TRBV12-4, with 7 bases identical to TRBD1. V lost 5 bases to trimming and J lost 7 bases; unmatched junction nucleotides: 5. This CDR3 is 13 amino acids long. The CDR3 region is CASSQQGRNTIYF. CDR3 DNA sequence: TGTGCCAGCAGTCAACAGGGGCGGAACACCATATATTTT.

The chain couples TRBV6-5 to TRBJ2-7; 8 positions agree with TRBD2. The CDR3 length is 15 residues. Germline CDR1 MNHEY, CDR2 SVGAGI. V was clipped by 8 bases and J by 4 bases; unmatched bases: 13. CDR3: CASRTGPAGAYEQYF. Here the CDR3 DNA reads TGTGCCAGCCGAACCGGCCCAGCGGGAGCTTACGAGCAGTACTTC.

This chain connects TRBV28 to TRBJ1-6; 7 positions match TRBD1. The CDR3 is 15 amino acids. The V and J ends lost 6 bases and 7 bases, in that order; junction bases with no gene match: 9. Germline values: CDR1 MDHEN, CDR2 SYDVKM. CDR3 nucleotides: TGTGCCAGCAGGTCAGGAGGGGGCGGGAATTCACCCCTCCACTTT. It encodes CASRSGGGGNSPLHF.

The chain joins TRBV11-1 to TRBJ2-3, with TRBD2 matching over 8 bases. Germline V gene sequence: CDR1 SGHAT, CDR2 FQDESV (reference sequence). The CDR3 has 15 amino acids. V lost 5 bases, J lost 0 bases, and 4 bases stayed unmatched. The CDR3 here is CASSRRLASTDTQYF. The CDR3 DNA reads as TGTGCCAGCAGCCGACGACTAGCGAGCACAGATACGCAGTATTTT.

This sequence joins TRBV27 and TRBJ2-1, with 11 nucleotides matching TRBD2. Germline CDR1 and CDR2: MNHEY and SMNVEV (reference sequence). This CDR3 spans 16 amino acids. V dropped 3 bases and J dropped 7; count of bases not matched to a gene: 8. This CDR3 is CASSFSASGGWNEQFF. The DNA of the CDR3 is TGTGCCAGCAGTTTCTCCGCTAGCGGGGGGTGGAATGAGCAGTTCTTC.

The chain couples TRBV7-6 to TRBJ2-6; 7 nucleotides agree with TRBD1. CDR1 is SGHVS, CDR2 FNYEAQ, per germline. V was clipped by 5 bases and J by 2 bases; unmatched bases: 3. The length of the CDR3 is 15 residues. The CDR3 reads CASSHDRAGANVLTF. As DNA, the CDR3 is TGTGCCAGCAGCCACGACAGGGCTGGGGCCAACGTCCTGACTTTC.

The J gene is TRBJ2-5, the V gene TRBV7-3; D is perhaps TRBD1 (5 bases). The CDR3 extends over 14 amino acids. The germline V and J ends were trimmed by 1 base and 4 bases, with 10 bases remaining between them. Looked up from germline, CDR1 is SGHTA and CDR2 is FQGTGA. The CDR3 here is CASSLSGRAETQYF. In DNA, the CDR3 is TGTGCCAGCAGCTTAAGTGGCAGGGCAGAGACCCAGTACTTC.

The chain carries TRBV7-2 and TRBJ1-3; 7 bases agree with TRBD1. V was clipped by 5 bases and J by 4 bases; unmatched bases: 2. CDR1 is SGHTA, CDR2 FQGNSA, per germline. The CDR3 spans 13 residues. CDR3 sequence reads: CASSPDRGNTIYF. DNA for the CDR3: TGTGCCAGCAGCCCGGACAGGGGAAACACCATATATTTT.

The chain has TRBV6-6 and TRBJ1-2; D is ambiguous. V lost 2 bases to trimming and J lost 8 bases, with 3 bases between them. The CDR3 runs 10 residues. The germline gives CDR1 MNHNY, CDR2 SVGAGI (reference sequence). The CDR3 sequence is CASSYQGYTF. DNA for the CDR3: TGTGCCAGCAGTTACCAGGGCTACACCTTC.

The V call is TRBV28, the J call TRBJ2-7, with D perhaps matching TRBD2 (6 bases). Germline V gene data show CDR1 as MDHEN and CDR2 as SYDVKM. The CDR3 runs 15 residues. V was clipped by 6 bases and J by 5 bases, with 20 bases between them. The DNA for the CDR3 is TGTGCCAGCAGGGCCATGGAGGGATTGACGGACGAGCAGTACTTC. Residues: CASRAMEGLTDEQYF.

This clone showed up just a few times. The chain combines TRBV19 with TRBJ2-6, with 7 bases fitting TRBD1. The ends lost 7 bases at V and 0 bases at J; junction bases unmatched: 9. In germline, CDR1 is LNHDA, CDR2 SQIVND (reference sequence). This CDR3 comprises 17 residues. Here the CDR3 reads CASTTGAGTSGANVLTF. As DNA, the CDR3 is TGTGCCAGTACTACAGGGGCTGGGACCTCTGGGGCCAACGTCCTGACTTTC.

V and J are TRBV30 and TRBJ1-6, with TRBD1 identical over 9 bases. Trimming removed 3 bases from V and 5 bases from J; junction bases left unmatched: 11. The CDR3 consists of 17 residues. Germline loops: CDR1 GTSNPN, CDR2 SVGIG (reference sequence). CDR3 residues: CAWRAPDRGGNNSPLHF. Written as DNA, the CDR3 is TGTGCCTGGAGGGCGCCGGACAGGGGAGGGAATAATTCACCCCTCCACTTT.

The V and J genes are TRBV18 and TRBJ2-2, with D maybe TRBD1 (7 bases). The CDR3 covers 18 residues. CDR1 and CDR2 (germline): KGHSH, LQKENI. Trimming stripped 1 base from V and 3 bases from J, with 18 bases between. For the CDR3, the DNA is TGTGCCAGCTCACCACAGATGGTTCTCAGGGGGGACACCGGGGAGCTGTTTTTT. As protein: CASSPQMVLRGDTGELFF.

The rearrangement uses TRBV1 and TRBJ2-3; whether TRBD2, the table's D call, matches the DNA was not checked. TRBV1 is shown as a pseudogene. The CDR3 spans 17 residues. The CDR3 protein is CTSSLGTWRGGRDTQYF. As DNA, the CDR3 is TGCACCAGCAGCCTAGGGACGTGGCGGGGGGGCCGAGATACGCAGTATTTT.

The genes are TRBV5-6 and TRBJ2-7; weak D call: TRBD1 (5 bases). Trimming left V 4 bases short and J 2 bases short, with 10 bases between. The CDR3 is 13 residues long. Germline V lookup: CDR1 SGHDT, CDR2 YYEEEE. CDR3 in DNA: TGTGCCAGCAGCCCGACAGACCCCTACGAGCAGTACTTC. Its translation: CASSPTDPYEQYF.

The chain is built from TRBV27 and TRBJ1-1; 9 bases line up with TRBD1. There are 14 residues in the CDR3. Losses at the gene ends were 3 bases for V and 8 bases for J; bases not matched to a gene: 7. Per germline, CDR1 MNHEY and CDR2 SMNVEV (reference sequence). The CDR3 DNA reads TGTGCCAGCAGTTTCTTAAACGGACAGGGGGAAGCTTTCTTT. Protein product: CASSFLNGQGEAFF.

The chain couples TRBV9 to TRBJ1-2, with D perhaps TRBD1 (6 bases). Trimming cost V 3 bases and J 3 bases, with 15 bases left between them. Germline CDR1 reads SGDLS; CDR2 reads YYNGEE. The CDR3 consists of 15 residues. CDR3 sequence: CASSADSGRDYGYTF. The CDR3 DNA is TGTGCCAGCAGCGCGGACAGTGGCCGGGACTATGGCTACACCTTC.

This chain uses TRBV7-2 with TRBJ2-7; 11 bases fit TRBD2. CDR1 SGHTA and CDR2 FQGNSA come from the germline V gene. The CDR3 totals 19 residues. V was pared by 4 bases and J by 0 bases, with 14 bases of the junction left unmatched. CDR3 in DNA: TGTGCCAGCAGCTCAATCACCGGGACTAGCGGATTAAGCTCCTACGAGCAGTACTTC. This encodes CASSSITGTSGLSSYEQYF.